A selection of T cell receptor beta chains follows, all from one sample in a study of T cell responses to AZD1222 COVID-19 vaccine. The assay was immunoSEQ multiplex PCR, and TCRdb's table has in-frame clones only and misses some. The profile shows some 170,000 clones, roughly nine tenths of them singletons. The starting material was peripheral blood, obtained 28 days after the second AZD1222 dose. These receptors came from an adult who received the AZD1222 COVID-19 vaccine. Each CDR3 is given with its conserved first and last residue. A D gene is named only where the DNA matches it firmly.

CASSGGQELPEAFF,TRBJ1-1,TRBV5-1,TRBD1
CASSQGNRGPTTNEKLFF,TRBJ1-4,TRBV3-1/TRBV3-2,TRBD1
CASSPLGGYTF,TRBJ1-2,TRBV19,-
CASSEKESGDAEQYF,TRBJ2-7,TRBV6-1,TRBD2
CASSPTGTATNEKLFF,TRBJ1-4,TRBV7-9,-
CASSLVAGAPHEQFF,TRBJ2-1,TRBV7-2,-
CASSLDRPEDQPQHF,TRBJ1-5,TRBV11-3,-
CASSYSAAGGTDTQYF,TRBJ2-3,TRBV6-5,TRBD2
CASSRDIQETQYF,TRBJ2-5,TRBV18,-
CASSPGGGASYGYTF,TRBJ1-2,TRBV9,-
CAWSSDRLGTEAFF,TRBJ1-1,TRBV30,-
CASSLAAGQGTDQPQHF,TRBJ1-5,TRBV7-8,TRBD1
CAISDRRYELFF,TRBJ1-4,TRBV10-3,-
CASSATGTSLTDTQYF,TRBJ2-3,TRBV9,-
CAISERDRGRYEQYF,TRBJ2-7,TRBV10-3,TRBD1